This T cell receptor (beta chain) originates from a study of vaccination effects on CD4 cells after COVID-19. For the study at large: Each participant was given two doses of one vaccine (BNT162b2 or mRNA-1273).

Antigen-specific CD4+ T cells were expanded with viral peptide pools in the ViraFEST assay before sequencing. The culture ran for about 10 days, and then CD4+ T cells were isolated. PCR confirmed that the person was infected with SARS-CoV-2 between March and December 2020. A half-volume exchange with IL-2 medium occurred on days 3 and 7. Findings and caveats of the study: Only a few convalescent patients and no early post-infection timepoints featured in the study. Marked clonal contraction of both clone types appeared late after vaccination.

The trim removed 5 bases at V and 6 bases at J, leaving 5 bases unmatched. The CDR3 runs to 14 residues. Germline loops: CDR1 SGHNT, CDR2 YENEEA. Details on this clone: The antigen is undetermined.

The protocol was immunoSEQ multiplex PCR, while the TCRdb copy is restricted to in-frame clones and leaves out a portion. The data show 20,000 to 30,000 clones, 65% to 85% seen once. The TCR originated in a human donor who had a prior SARS-CoV-2 infection. The sample consisted of CD4+ T cells from PBMCs cultured with HCoV-NL63 spike peptides, taken before COVID-19 vaccination. The rearrangement links TRBV11-3 to TRBJ2-2; TRBD2 matches at 8 bases. CDR3: CASSPGGSAGELFF. The CDR3 DNA reads TGTGCCAGCAGCCCGGGGGGGTCCGCCGGGGAGCTGTTTTTT.